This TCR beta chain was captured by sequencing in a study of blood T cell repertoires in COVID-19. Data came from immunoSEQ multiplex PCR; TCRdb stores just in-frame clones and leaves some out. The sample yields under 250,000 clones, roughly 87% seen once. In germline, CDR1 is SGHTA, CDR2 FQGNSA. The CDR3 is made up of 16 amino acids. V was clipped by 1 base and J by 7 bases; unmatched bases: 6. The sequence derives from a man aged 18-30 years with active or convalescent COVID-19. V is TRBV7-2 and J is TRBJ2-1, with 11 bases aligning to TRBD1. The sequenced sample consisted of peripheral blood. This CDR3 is CASSLGGGQGDNEQFF. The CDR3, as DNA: TGTGCCAGCAGCTTAGGAGGGGGACAGGGGGATAATGAGCAGTTCTTC.